A single sample is the source of the 16 T cell receptor beta chains below, sequenced in a study of coeliac disease. Produced via immunoSEQ multiplex PCR; TCRdb's table is partial and in-frame only. The repertoire has around 6,500 clones, around 60% of them found once; the top ten carry under 7%. Sequencing input: lamina propria lymphocytes from the gut. These receptors all come from a middle-aged man with active celiac disease.

This clone was seen more than once but under ten times. The V and J genes are TRBV6-4 and TRBJ2-1, with TRBD2 matching over 9 bases. Germline-derived CDR1 and CDR2 are MRHNA and SNTAGT. The length of the CDR3 is 15 residues. V gave up 4 bases and J gave up 8 bases; unmatched junction bases: 9. CDR3 region: CASSVGTSFPDEQFF. The CDR3 DNA follows: TGTGCCAGCAGTGTAGGGACTAGCTTTCCGGATGAGCAGTTCTTC.

J is TRBJ2-5 and V is TRBV28; 7 bases fit TRBD1. This CDR3 spans 16 amino acids. Trimming at V came to 6 bases and at J to 1 base, leaving 11 bases not matched to a gene. Germline assignment: CDR1 MDHEN and CDR2 SYDVKM. The CDR3 region is CASSLLGTAIQETQYF. The CDR3 DNA is TGTGCCAGCAGCCTACTCGGGACAGCAATCCAAGAGACCCAGTACTTC.

This clone has a single count. The rearrangement uses TRBV5-1 and TRBJ2-1; 10 nucleotides agree with TRBD2. This CDR3 region has 17 residues. The germline V gene encodes CDR1 SGHRS and CDR2 YFSETQ. V gave up 0 bases and J gave up 1 base; unmatched junction bases: 4. As DNA, the CDR3 is TGCGCCAGCAGCTTGGCGGCGACTAGCGGGTCCTACAATGAGCAGTTCTTC. This codes for CASSLAATSGSYNEQFF.

This clone was recorded a few times. Additional DNA sequences in this sample encode the identical CDR3. The V and J genes are TRBV5-4 and TRBJ2-2; no clear D. V lost 3 bases and J lost 4, with 10 bases in between. The CDR3 sequence is 14 residues long. The germline gives CDR1 SGHNT, CDR2 YYREEE (reference sequence). CDR3 in amino acids: CASSYYRGTGELFF. The DNA for the CDR3 is TGTGCCAGCAGCTATTACCGCGGCACCGGGGAGCTGTTTTTT.

Only a few counts were recorded for this clone. This chain uses TRBV9 with TRBJ2-3; 9 bases line up with TRBD2. The trim removed 4 bases at V and 6 bases at J, leaving 18 bases unmatched. The CDR3 totals 18 residues. Germline CDR1 and CDR2: SGDLS and YYNGEE. The CDR3 DNA is TGTGCCAGCAGCCCAGTATCTTCTAGCGGGGCCCCCAGGGATACGCAGTATTTT. Protein sequence: CASSPVSSSGAPRDTQYF. Supplemented by reference TRBV9 and TRBJ2-3, the full variable domain reads DSGVTQTPKHLITATGQRVTLRCSPRSGDLSVYWYQQSLDQGLQFLIQYYNGEERAKGNILERFSAQQFPDLHSELNLSSLELGDSALYFCASSPVSSSGAPRDTQYFGPGTRLTVL.

The gene calls are TRBV5-8 and TRBJ2-1, with TRBD2 matching 8 bases. The J segment lost 8 bases and the V segment lost 3 bases, leaving 10 bases of the junction unmatched. CDR3 length: 15 amino acids. Germline V CDR1 and CDR2: SGHTS, YDEGEE. The CDR3 coding sequence is TGTGCCAGCAGCTGGGCCACAGCGGGGGAGCATGAGCAGTTCTTC. Its translation is CASSWATAGEHEQFF.

The rearrangement joins TRBV19 to TRBJ2-1; TRBD1 is a possible D gene (6 bases). The CDR3 has 14 amino acids. Per germline, CDR1 LNHDA and CDR2 SQIVND (reference sequence). V was pared by 7 bases and J by 4 bases, with 14 bases between. CDR3 in amino acids: CASMGQGQYNEQFF. For the CDR3, the DNA is TGTGCCAGTATGGGCCAGGGACAATACAATGAGCAGTTCTTC.

The rearrangement uses TRBV30 and TRBJ1-5; D is perhaps TRBD1 (6 bases). The V end lost 2 bases, the J end lost 1 base, and 12 bases lay between the germline ends. In germline, CDR1 is GTSNPN, CDR2 SVGIG (reference sequence). The CDR3 sequence is 15 residues long. The CDR3 region is CAWSRGGLSNQPQHF. CDR3 coding DNA: TGTGCCTGGAGTCGGGGGGGCCTAAGCAATCAGCCCCAGCATTTT.

CDR3 nucleotides: TGTGCCAGCAGCTACAGGGGGGGCACCTACGAGCAGTACTTC. Its protein is CASSYRGGTYEQYF. The chain recombines TRBV5-4 with TRBJ2-7, with a possible D match to TRBD1 (8 bases). V was clipped by 3 bases and J by 2 bases, with 12 bases between them. Germline assignment: CDR1 SGHNT and CDR2 YYREEE (reference sequence). This CDR3 comprises 14 residues. Full variable domain (outside the CDR3, taken from reference TRBV5-4 and TRBJ2-7): ETGVTQSPTHLIKTRGQQVTLRCSSQSGHNTVSWYQQALGQGPQFIFQYYREEENGRGNFPPRFSGLQFPNYSSELNVNALELDDSALYLCASSYRGGTYEQYFGPGTRLTVT.

This sequence joins TRBV29-1 and TRBJ2-2; TRBD2 matches 10 bases. The CDR3 consists of 14 residues. Germline-derived CDR1 and CDR2 are SQVTM and ANQGSEA. V dropped 6 bases and J dropped 7; count of bases not matched to a gene: 8. CDR3 DNA: TGCAGCGTCCAGCGGGAGGGCCGGGGCGGGGAGCTGTTTTTT. As protein: CSVQREGRGGELFF.

The CDR3 reads CASSLRTSGLTDTQYF. CDR3 nucleotides: TGCGCCAGCAGCCTTCGGACTAGCGGGCTCACAGATACGCAGTATTTT. J is TRBJ2-3 and V is TRBV5-1; 11 nucleotides line up with TRBD2. Per germline, CDR1 SGHRS and CDR2 YFSETQ. J was trimmed by 2 bases and V by 4 bases; bases with no gene match: 6. CDR3 length: 16 amino acids.

The CDR3 DNA reads as TGTGCCAGCAGCTTAGGTCATTCAGGGCCATATGGCTACACCTTC. This translates into CASSLGHSGPYGYTF. This chain uses TRBV7-2 with TRBJ1-2, with D maybe TRBD1 (5 bases). This CDR3 region has 15 residues. The germline V gene encodes CDR1 SGHTA and CDR2 FQGNSA. V was trimmed by 1 base and J by 5 bases, leaving 14 bases between them. The whole variable domain, filled in from reference TRBV7-2 and TRBJ1-2, reads GAGVSQSPSNKVTEKGKDVELRCDPISGHTALYWYRQSLGQGLEFLIYFQGNSAPDKSGLPSDRFSAERTGGSVSTLTIQRTQQEDSAVYLCASSLGHSGPYGYTFGSGTRLTVV.

DNA of the CDR3: TGCGCCAGCAGCTGGAGATCGGGACAGGGTACCGAGACCCAGTACTTC. Amino acids: CASSWRSGQGTETQYF. J is TRBJ2-5 and V is TRBV5-1; 9 positions match TRBD1. The V and J ends lost 3 bases and 5 bases, in that order; junction bases with no gene match: 11. From germline, CDR1 is SGHRS and CDR2 YFSETQ. The CDR3 spans 16 residues.

The chain is built from TRBV4-1 and TRBJ2-6, with TRBD2 as a possible D gene (7 bases). V shed 1 base and J shed 0 bases, with 13 bases lying between them. The CDR3 sequence is 18 residues long. In germline, CDR1 is MGHRA, CDR2 YSYEKL. This chain's CDR3 is CASSQVGGRDSGANVLTF. The CDR3, as DNA: TGCGCCAGCAGCCAAGTGGGGGGGCGGGACTCTGGGGCCAACGTCCTGACTTTC.

This clone has only a few counts. CDR3 region: CSVALGLVIGEQFF. CDR3 DNA sequence: TGCAGCGTGGCCTTGGGACTAGTGATAGGTGAGCAGTTCTTC. The chain recombines TRBV29-1 with TRBJ2-1; 8 positions match TRBD2. The V segment lost 6 bases and the J segment 9 bases; nucleotides outside the gene matches: 13. Germline CDR1 and CDR2: SQVTM and ANQGSEA. CDR3 length: 14 amino acids.

This clone rates as medium-sized. The V and J genes are TRBV7-8 and TRBJ2-7; 10 bases line up with TRBD1. Unmatched junction bases numbered 1, after V lost 5 bases and J lost 3 bases. The CDR3 length is 13 residues. The germline CDR1 and CDR2 sequences are SGHVS and FQNEAQ. The CDR3 DNA follows: TGTGCCAGCAGCGGGACAGGGGTCTACGAGCAGTACTTC. Translating gives CASSGTGVYEQYF.